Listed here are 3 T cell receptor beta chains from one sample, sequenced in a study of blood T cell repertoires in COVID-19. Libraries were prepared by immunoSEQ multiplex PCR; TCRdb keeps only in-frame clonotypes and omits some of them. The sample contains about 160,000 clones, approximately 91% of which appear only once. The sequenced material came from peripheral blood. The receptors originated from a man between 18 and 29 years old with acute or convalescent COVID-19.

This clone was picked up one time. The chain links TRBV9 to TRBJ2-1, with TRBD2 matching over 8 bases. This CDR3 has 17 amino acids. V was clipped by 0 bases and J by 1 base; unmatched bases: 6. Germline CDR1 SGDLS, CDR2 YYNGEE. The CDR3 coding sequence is TGTGCCAGCAGCGTAGCGGGAGGGCCTAGATCCTACAATGAGCAGTTCTTC. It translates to CASSVAGGPRSYNEQFF.

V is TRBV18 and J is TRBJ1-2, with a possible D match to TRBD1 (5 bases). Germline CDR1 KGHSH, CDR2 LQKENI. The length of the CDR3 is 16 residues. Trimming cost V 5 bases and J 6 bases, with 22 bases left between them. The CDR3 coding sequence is TGTGCCAGCTCAGTCCAATCGGGGGGAACTGCGCATGGCTACACCTTC. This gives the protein CASSVQSGGTAHGYTF.

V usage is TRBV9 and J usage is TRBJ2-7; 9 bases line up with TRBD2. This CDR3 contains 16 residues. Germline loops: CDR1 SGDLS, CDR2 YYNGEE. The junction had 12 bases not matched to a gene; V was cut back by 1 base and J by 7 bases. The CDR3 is CASSVLAGTSMMEQYF. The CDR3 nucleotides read TGTGCCAGCAGCGTACTAGCGGGGACCTCGATGATGGAGCAGTACTTC.